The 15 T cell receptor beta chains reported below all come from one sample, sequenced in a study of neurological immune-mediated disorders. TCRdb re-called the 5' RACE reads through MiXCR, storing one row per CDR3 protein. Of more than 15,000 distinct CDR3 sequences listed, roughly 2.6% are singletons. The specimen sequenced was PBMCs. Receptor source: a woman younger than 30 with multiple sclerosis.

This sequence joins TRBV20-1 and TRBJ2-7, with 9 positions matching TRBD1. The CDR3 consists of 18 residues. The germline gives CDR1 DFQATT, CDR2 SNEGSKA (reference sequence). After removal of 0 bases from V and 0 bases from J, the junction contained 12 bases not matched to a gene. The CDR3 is CSARDWARDRGSSYEQYF. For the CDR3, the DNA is TGCAGTGCTAGAGATTGGGCCCGAGACAGGGGGAGCTCCTACGAGCAGTACTTC.

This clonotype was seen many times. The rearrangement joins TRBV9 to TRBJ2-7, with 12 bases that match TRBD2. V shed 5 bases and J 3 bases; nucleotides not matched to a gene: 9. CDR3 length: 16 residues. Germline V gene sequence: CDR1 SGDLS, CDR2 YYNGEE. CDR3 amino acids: CASSDPGLAGLYEQYV. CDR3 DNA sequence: TGTGCCAGCAGTGATCCGGGACTAGCGGGCCTCTACGAGCAGTACGTC.

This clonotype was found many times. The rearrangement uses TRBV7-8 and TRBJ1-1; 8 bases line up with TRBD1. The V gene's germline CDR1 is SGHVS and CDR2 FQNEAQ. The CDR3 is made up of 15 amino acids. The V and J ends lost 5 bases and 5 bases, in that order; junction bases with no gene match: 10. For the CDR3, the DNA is TGTGCCAGCAGCCGGCAGGGGGCAAGCGGGACTGAAGCTTTCTTT. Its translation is CASSRQGASGTEAFF.

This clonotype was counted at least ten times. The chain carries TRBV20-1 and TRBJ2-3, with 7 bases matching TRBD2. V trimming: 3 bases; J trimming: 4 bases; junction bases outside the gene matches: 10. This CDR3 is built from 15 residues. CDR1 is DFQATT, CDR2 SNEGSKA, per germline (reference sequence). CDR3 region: CSARLHGGSPDTQYF. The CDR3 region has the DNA TGCAGTGCTAGGCTCCACGGGGGGAGCCCAGATACGCAGTATTTT.

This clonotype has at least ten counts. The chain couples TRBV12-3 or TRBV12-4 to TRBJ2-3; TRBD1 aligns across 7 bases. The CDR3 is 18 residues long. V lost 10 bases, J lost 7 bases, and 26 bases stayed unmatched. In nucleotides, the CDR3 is TGTGCCATCCAAACTTTAAGGTTGGGGGACAGACACAAGAATACGCAGTATTTT. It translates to CAIQTLRLGDRHKNTQYF.

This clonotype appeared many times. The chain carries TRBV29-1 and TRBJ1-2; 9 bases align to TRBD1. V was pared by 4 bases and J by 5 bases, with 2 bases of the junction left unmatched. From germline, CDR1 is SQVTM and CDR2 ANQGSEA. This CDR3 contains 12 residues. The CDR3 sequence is CSVGGQGYGYTF. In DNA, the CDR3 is TGCAGCGTTGGGGGACAGGGATATGGCTACACCTTC.

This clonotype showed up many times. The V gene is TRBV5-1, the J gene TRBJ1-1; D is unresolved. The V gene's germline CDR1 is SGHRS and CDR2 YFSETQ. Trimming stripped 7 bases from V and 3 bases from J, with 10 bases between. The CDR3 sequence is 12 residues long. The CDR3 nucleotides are TGCGCCAGCTCGAGGTACGACACTGAAGCTTTCTTT. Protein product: CASSRYDTEAFF.

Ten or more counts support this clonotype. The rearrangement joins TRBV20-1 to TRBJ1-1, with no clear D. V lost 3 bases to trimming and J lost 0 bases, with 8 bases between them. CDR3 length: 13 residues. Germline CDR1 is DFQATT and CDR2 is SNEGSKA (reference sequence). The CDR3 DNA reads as TGCAGTGCTAGTGATAACCTGAACACTGAAGCTTTCTTT. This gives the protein CSASDNLNTEAFF.

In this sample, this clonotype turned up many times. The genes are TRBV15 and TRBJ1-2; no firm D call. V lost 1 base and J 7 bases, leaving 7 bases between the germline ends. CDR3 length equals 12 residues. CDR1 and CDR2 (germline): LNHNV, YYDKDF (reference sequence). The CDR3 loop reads CATSRGRLGYTF. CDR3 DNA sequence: TGTGCCACCAGCAGAGGAAGACTTGGCTACACCTTC.

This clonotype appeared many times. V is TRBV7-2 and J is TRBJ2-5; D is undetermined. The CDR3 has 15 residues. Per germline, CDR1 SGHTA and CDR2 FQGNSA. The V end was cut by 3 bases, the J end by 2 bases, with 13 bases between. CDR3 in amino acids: CASSFGFTTQETQYF. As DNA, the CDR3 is TGTGCCAGCAGCTTCGGGTTCACGACTCAAGAGACCCAGTACTTC. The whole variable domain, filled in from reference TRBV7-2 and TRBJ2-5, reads GAGVSQSPSNKVTEKGKDVELRCDPISGHTALYWYRQSLGQGLEFLIYFQGNSAPDKSGLPSDRFSAERTGGSVSTLTIQRTQQEDSAVYLCASSFGFTTQETQYFGPGTRLLVL.

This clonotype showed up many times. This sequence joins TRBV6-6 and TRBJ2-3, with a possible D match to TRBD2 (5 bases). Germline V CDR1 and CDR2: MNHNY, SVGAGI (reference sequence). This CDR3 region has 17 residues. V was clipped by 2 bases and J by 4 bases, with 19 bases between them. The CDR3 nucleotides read TGTGCCAGCAGTTACAGGTCTGCGGCCACCGGGGCAGATACGCAGTATTTT. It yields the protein CASSYRSAATGADTQYF.

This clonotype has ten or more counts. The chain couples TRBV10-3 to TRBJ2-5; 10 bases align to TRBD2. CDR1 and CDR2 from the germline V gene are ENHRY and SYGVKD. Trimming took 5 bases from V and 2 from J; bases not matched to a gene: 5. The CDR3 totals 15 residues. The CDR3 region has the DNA TGTGCCATCAGTAAACTAGCGGGAATACAAGAGACCCAGTACTTC. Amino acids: CAISKLAGIQETQYF.

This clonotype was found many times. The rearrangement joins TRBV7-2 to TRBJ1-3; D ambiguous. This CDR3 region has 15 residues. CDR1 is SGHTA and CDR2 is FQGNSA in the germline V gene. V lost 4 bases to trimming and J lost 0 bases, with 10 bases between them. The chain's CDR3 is CASSSPGLSGNTIYF. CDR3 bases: TGTGCCAGCAGCTCCCCCGGACTCTCTGGAAACACCATATATTTT.

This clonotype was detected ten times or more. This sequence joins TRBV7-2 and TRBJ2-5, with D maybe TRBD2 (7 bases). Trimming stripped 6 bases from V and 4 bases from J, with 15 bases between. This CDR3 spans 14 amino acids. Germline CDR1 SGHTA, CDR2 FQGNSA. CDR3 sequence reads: CASRLMRGGETQYF. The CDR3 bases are TGTGCCAGCAGACTCATGAGGGGGGGAGAGACCCAGTACTTC.

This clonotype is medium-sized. CDR3 amino acids: CSVHGRGPVYGYTF. The CDR3 nucleotides read TGCAGCGTCCACGGGAGAGGGCCAGTCTATGGCTACACCTTC. The rearrangement joins TRBV29-1 to TRBJ1-2; D is unclear. Trimming removed 6 bases from V and 4 bases from J, with 18 bases in between. Germline V gene data show CDR1 as SQVTM and CDR2 as ANQGSEA. The CDR3 spans 14 residues.